The T cell receptor (beta chain) described here comes from a study of regulatory T cells in long-lasting Graves disease. Findings and caveats of the study: Rather than thyroid tissue, only peripheral blood underwent study.

Both iRepertoire HTBI primers and Arm-PCR of CDR3 regions were used to build the TCR beta libraries. In TCRdb, the multiplex PCR reads were re-called with MiXCR into one record per CDR3 protein. The data contain some 460,000 distinct CDR3 sequences, roughly 16% of them seen just once; the ten biggest clones take up over 9%. To note about this clonotype: Its matching antigen is unknown. Germline and junction disagree at one end, which may indicate a read error.

CDR1 and CDR2 (germline): SEHNR, FQNEAQ (reference sequence). CDR3 size: 14 residues. Time point indicated: newly diagnosed GD, antithyroid drugs for less than 3 months. The TCR library was made from RNA extracted from PBMCs. The same sample was also studied in work on T cells in Graves' hyperthyroidism and ophthalmopathy. Turning to that study: When the TCR CDR3 underwent first-round RT-PCR, the HTBI primer set was used. Blood also held most thyroid clonotypes expanded beyond 0.001. For ophthalmopathy, model prediction preceded onset by a median 6.5 months.

This chain uses TRBV7-9 with TRBJ2-2, with D possibly being TRBD2 (6 bases). Source: peripheral blood mononuclear cells (PBMCs), taken at new diagnosis, from a patient treated with antithyroid drugs. The clonotype comes from a man aged 35-49 years with Graves disease. The DNA for the CDR3 is TGTGCCAGCAGCTCGGACTGGAACACCGGGGGGCTGTTTTTT. Translated, it gives CASSSDWNTGGLFF.